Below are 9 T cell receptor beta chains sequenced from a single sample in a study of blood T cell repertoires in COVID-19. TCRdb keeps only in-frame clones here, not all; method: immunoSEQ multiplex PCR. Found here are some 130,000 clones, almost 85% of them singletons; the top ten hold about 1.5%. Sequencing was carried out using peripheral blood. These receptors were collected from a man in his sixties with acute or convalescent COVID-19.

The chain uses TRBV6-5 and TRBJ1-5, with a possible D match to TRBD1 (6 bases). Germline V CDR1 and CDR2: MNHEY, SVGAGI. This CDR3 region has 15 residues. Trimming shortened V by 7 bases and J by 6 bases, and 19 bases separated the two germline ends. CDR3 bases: TGTGCCAGCACCCAGGGGCGGACTGTACCTCAGCCCCAGCATTTT. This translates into CASTQGRTVPQPQHF.

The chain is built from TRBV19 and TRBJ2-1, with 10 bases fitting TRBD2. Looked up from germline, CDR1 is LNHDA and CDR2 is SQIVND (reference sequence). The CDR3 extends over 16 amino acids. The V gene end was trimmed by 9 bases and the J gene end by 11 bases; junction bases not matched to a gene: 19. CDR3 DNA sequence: TGTGCCAGCCAACAGGGTAGCGGGACTAGCGTTGCAAAGCAGTTCTTC. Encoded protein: CASQQGSGTSVAKQFF.

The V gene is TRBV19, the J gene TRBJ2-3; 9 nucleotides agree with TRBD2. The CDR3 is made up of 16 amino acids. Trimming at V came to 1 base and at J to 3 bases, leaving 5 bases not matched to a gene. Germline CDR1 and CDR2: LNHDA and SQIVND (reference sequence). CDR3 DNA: TGTGCCAGTAGTATAGGGCGCGGGGGGGTAACAGATACGCAGTATTTT. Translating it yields CASSIGRGGVTDTQYF.

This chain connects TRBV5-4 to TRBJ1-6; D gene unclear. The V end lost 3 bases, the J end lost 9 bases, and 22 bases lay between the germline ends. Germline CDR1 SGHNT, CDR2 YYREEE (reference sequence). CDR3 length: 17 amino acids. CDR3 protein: CASSSRFSGVRGSPLHF. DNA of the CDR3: TGTGCCAGCAGCTCCAGGTTCTCGGGTGTTCGGGGTTCACCCCTCCACTTT.

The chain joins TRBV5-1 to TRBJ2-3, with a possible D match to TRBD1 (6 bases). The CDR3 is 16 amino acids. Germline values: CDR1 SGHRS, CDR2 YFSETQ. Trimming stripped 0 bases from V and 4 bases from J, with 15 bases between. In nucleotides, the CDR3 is TGCGCCAGCAGCTTGGACGGACAGTGGGGGTCAGATACGCAGTATTTT. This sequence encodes CASSLDGQWGSDTQYF.

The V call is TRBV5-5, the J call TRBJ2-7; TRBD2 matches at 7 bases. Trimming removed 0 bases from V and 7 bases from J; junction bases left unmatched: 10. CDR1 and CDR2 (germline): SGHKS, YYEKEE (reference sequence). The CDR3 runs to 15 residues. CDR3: CASSLVLAPGREQYF. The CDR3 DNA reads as TGTGCCAGCAGCTTGGTTTTGGCACCCGGGAGGGAGCAGTACTTC.

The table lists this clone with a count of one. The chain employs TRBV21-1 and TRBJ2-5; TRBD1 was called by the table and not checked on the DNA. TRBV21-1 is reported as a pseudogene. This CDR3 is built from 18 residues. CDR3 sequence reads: CASSKAPDRGRVQETQYF. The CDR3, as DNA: TGTGCCAGCAGCAAAGCGCCTGACAGGGGGCGAGTTCAAGAGACCCAGTACTTC.

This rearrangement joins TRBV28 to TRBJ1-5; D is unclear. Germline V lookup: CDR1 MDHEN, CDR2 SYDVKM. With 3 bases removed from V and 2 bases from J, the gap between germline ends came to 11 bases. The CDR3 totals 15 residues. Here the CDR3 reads CASSFTLGGNQPQHF. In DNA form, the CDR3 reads TGTGCCAGCAGTTTTACTCTAGGAGGCAATCAGCCCCAGCATTTT. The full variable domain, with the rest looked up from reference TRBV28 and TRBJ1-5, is DVKVTQSSRYLVKRTGEKVFLECVQDMDHENMFWYRQDPGLGLRLIYFSYDVKMKEKGDIPEGYSVSREKKERFSLILESASTNQTSMYLCASSFTLGGNQPQHFGDGTRLSIL.

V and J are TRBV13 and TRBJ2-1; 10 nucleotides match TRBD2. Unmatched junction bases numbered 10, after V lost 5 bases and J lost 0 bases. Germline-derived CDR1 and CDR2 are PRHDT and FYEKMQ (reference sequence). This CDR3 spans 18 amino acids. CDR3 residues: CASSKRLAGVFSYNEQFF. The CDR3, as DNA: TGTGCCAGCAGCAAAAGGCTAGCGGGGGTATTCTCCTACAATGAGCAGTTCTTC.